This TCR beta chain was sequenced for a study of blood T cell repertoires in COVID-19. Original processing methods: Quantification of nucleated cells was approximated via reference gene primer amplification. Clones were sequenced by immunoSEQ multiplex PCR, and TCRdb holds only the in-frame ones, with some missing. V and J calls and clone size are those listed in that table; D and trimming were worked out from the DNA. The repertoire holds about 160,000 clones, with 83% as singletons. The V gene end was trimmed by 2 bases and the J gene end by 9 bases; junction bases not matched to a gene: 18. Germline lookup yields CDR1 SEHNR and CDR2 FQNEAQ (reference sequence). The CDR3 loop spans 19 amino acids.

This sequence was found in a woman between 45 and 60 years old in a cohort exposed to, infected with or recovered from COVID-19 (not recorded which). Sequencing was performed on PBMCs or T cells enriched from blood (not recorded which). The V call is TRBV7-9, the J call TRBJ2-1; TRBD2 matches 11 bases. CDR3 region: CASSLQALAGGIIMGEQFF. CDR3 in DNA: TGTGCCAGCAGCTTACAGGCCCTAGCGGGAGGCATAATTATGGGTGAGCAGTTCTTC. The entire variable domain, with the rest obtained from reference TRBV7-9 and TRBJ2-1, is as follows: DTGVSQNPRHKITKRGQNVTFRCDPISEHNRLYWYRQTLGQGPEFLTYFQNEAQLEKSRLLSDRFSAERPKGSFSTLEIQRTEQGDSAMYLCASSLQALAGGIIMGEQFFGPGTRLTVL.